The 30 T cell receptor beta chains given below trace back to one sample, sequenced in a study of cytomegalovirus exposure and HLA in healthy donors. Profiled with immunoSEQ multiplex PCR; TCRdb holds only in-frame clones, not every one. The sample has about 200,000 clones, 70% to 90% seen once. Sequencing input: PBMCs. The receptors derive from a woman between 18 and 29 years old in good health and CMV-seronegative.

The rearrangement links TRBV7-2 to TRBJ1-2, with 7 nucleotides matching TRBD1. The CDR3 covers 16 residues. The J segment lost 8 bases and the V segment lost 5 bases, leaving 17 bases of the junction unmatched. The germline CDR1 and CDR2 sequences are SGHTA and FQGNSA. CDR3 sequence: CASSPSHRDSLRGYTF. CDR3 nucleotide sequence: TGTGCCAGCAGCCCATCTCATCGGGACAGCCTACGGGGCTACACCTTC.

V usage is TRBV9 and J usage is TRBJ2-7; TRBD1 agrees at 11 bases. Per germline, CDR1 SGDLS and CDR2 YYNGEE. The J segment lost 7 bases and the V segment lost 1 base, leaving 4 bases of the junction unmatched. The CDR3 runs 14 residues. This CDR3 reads CASSVQGQGEEQYF. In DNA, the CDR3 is TGTGCCAGCAGCGTACAGGGACAGGGGGAAGAGCAGTACTTC.

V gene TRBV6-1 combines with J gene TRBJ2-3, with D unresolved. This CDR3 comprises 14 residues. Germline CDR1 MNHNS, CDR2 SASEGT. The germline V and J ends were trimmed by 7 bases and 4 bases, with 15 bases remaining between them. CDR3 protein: CASNEPNLADTQYF. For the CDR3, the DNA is TGTGCCAGCAACGAGCCTAATCTAGCAGATACGCAGTATTTT.

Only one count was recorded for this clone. The chain's CDR3 is CASGTIGGNTIYF. As DNA, the CDR3 is TGTGCCAGCGGGACGATCGGGGGAAACACCATATATTTT. The chain uses TRBV2 and TRBJ1-3; D is perhaps TRBD1 (5 bases). Trimming took off 8 bases at V and 4 bases at J, with 12 bases between the two ends. CDR1 is SNHLY, CDR2 FYNNEI, per germline. CDR3 length: 13 amino acids.

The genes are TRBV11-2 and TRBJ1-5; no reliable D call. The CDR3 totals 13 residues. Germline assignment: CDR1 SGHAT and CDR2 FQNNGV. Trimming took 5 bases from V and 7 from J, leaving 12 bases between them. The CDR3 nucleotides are TGTGCCAGCAGCCCAGACGGGTTGCAGCCCCAGCATTTT. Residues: CASSPDGLQPQHF.

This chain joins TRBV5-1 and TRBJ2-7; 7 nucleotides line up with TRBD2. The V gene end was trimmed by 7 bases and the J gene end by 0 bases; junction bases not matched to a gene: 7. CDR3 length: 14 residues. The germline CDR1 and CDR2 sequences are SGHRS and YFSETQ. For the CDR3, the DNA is TGCGCCAGCCGGCCGGGCGGGAGCTCCTACGAGCAGTACTTC. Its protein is CASRPGGSSYEQYF.

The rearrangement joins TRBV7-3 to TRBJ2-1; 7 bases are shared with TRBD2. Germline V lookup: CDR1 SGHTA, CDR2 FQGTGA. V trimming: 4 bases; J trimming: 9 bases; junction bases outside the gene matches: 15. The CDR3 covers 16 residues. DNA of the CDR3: TGTGCCAGCAGCTCCGGGGGACTGCGCGGGGGAGGTGAGCAGTTCTTC. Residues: CASSSGGLRGGGEQFF.

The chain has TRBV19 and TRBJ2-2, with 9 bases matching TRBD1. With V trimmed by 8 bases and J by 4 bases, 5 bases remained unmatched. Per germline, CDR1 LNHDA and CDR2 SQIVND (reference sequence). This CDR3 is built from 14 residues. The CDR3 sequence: CASRGQGITGELFF. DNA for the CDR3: TGTGCCAGTCGGGGACAGGGTATCACCGGGGAGCTGTTTTTT.

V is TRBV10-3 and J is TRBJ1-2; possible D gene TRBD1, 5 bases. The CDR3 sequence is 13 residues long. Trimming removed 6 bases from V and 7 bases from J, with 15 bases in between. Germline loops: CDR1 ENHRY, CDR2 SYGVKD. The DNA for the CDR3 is TGTGCCATCAGGGACGGGGACCTAGGTGGCTACACCTTC. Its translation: CAIRDGDLGGYTF.

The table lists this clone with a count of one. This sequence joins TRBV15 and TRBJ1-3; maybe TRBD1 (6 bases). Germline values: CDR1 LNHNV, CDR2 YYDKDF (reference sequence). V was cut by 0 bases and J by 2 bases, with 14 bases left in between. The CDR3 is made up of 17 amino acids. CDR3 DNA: TGTGCCACCAGCAGAGATCGCGGGACACCAACTGGAAACACCATATATTTT. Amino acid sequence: CATSRDRGTPTGNTIYF.

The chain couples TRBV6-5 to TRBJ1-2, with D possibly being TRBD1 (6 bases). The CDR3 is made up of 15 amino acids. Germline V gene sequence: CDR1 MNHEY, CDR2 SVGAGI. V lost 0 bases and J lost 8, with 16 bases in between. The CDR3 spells CASSYSQGDPRGYTF. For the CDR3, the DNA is TGTGCCAGCAGTTACTCACAGGGTGACCCACGAGGCTACACCTTC.

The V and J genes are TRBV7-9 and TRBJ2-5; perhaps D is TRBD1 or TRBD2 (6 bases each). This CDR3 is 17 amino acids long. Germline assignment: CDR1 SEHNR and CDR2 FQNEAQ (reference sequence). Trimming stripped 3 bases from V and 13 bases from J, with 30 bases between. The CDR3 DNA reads TGTGCCAGCAGCTTGTTGGACCCCCTGGGTGGGGGCCGGGACTGGTACTTC. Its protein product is CASSLLDPLGGGRDWYF.

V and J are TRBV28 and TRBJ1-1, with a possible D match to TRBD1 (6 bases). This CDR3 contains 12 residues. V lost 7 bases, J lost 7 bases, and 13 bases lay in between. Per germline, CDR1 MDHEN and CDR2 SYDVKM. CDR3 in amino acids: CASTLRGIEAFF. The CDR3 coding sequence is TGTGCCAGCACCTTGAGGGGGATTGAAGCTTTCTTT.

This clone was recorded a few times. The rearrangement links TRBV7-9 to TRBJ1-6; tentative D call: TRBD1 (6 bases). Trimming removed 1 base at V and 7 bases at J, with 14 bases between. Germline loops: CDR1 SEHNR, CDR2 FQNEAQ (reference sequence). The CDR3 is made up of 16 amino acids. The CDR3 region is CASSLGVGQPNSPLHF. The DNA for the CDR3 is TGTGCCAGCAGCTTAGGTGTAGGACAGCCCAATTCACCCCTCCACTTT.

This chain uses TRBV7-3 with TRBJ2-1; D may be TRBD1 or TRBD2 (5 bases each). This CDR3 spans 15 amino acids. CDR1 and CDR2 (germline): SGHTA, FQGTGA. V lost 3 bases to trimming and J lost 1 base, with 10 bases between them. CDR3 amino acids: CASSFGTRSYNEQFF. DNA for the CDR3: TGTGCCAGCAGCTTCGGGACGCGTTCCTACAATGAGCAGTTCTTC.

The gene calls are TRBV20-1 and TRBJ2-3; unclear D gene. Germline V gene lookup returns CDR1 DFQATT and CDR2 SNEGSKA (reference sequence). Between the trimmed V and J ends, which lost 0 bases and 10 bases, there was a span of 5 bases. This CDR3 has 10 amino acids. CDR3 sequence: CSARDWAQYF. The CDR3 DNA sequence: TGCAGTGCTAGAGATTGGGCGCAGTATTTT.

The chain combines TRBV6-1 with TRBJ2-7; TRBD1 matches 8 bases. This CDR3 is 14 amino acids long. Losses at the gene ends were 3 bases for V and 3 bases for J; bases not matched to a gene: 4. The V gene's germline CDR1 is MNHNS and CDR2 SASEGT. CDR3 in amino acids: CASSDRTGSYEQYF. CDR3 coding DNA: TGTGCCAGCAGTGACAGGACAGGGAGCTACGAGCAGTACTTC.

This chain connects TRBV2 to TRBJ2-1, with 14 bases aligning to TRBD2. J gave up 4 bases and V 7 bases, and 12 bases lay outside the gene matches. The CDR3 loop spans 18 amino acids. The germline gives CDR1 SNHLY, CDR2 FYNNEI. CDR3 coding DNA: TGTGCCAGCATTAGAGGACTAGCGGGAGGCTCGGGGTACAATGAGCAGTTCTTC. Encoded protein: CASIRGLAGGSGYNEQFF.

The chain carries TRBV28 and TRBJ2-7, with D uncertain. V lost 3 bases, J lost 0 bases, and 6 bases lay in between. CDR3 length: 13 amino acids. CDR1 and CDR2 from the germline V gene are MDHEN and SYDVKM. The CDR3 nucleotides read TGTGCCAGCAGTTTCTCTAACTCCTACGAGCAGTACTTC. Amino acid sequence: CASSFSNSYEQYF.

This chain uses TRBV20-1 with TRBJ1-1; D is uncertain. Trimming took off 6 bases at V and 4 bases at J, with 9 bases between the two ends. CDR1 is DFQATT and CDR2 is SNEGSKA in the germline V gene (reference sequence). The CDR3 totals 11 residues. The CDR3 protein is CSAAFGTEAFF. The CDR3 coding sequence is TGCAGTGCCGCCTTCGGCACTGAAGCTTTCTTT.

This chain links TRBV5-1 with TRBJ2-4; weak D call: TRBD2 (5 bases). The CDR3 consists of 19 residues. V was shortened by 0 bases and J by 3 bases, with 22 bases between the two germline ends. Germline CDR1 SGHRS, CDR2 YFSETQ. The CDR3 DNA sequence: TGCGCCAGCAGCTTGGGCGCCCTTCTTTGGAGGAGCTACAAAAACATTCAGTACTTC. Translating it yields CASSLGALLWRSYKNIQYF.

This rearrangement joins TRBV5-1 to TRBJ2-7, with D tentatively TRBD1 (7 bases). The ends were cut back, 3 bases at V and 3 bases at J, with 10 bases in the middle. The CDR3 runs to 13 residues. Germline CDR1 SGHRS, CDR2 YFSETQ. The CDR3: CASSWGDSYEQYF. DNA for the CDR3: TGCGCCAGCAGCTGGGGGGACAGCTACGAGCAGTACTTC. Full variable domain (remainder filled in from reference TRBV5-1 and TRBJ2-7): KAGVTQTPRYLIKTRGQQVTLSCSPISGHRSVSWYQQTPGQGLQFLFEYFSETQRNKGNFPGRFSGRQFSNSRSEMNVSTLELGDSALYLCASSWGDSYEQYFGPGTRLTVT.

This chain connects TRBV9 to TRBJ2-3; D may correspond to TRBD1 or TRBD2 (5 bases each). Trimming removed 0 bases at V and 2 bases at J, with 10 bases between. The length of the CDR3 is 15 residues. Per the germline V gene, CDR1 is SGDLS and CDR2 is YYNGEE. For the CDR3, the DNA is TGTGCCAGCAGCGTAGGAGGGGCTATCACAGATACGCAGTATTTT. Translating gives CASSVGGAITDTQYF.

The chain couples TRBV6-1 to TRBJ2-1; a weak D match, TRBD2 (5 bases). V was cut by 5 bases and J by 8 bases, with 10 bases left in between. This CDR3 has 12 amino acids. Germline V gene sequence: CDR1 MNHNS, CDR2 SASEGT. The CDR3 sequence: CASSTLGDEQFF. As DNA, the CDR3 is TGTGCCAGCAGTACGCTCGGGGATGAGCAGTTCTTC.

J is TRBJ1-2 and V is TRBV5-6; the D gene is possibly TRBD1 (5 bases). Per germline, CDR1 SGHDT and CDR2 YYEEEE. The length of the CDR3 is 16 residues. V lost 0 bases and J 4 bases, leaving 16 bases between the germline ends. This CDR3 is CASSLVFTGQGYGYTF. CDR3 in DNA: TGTGCCAGCAGCTTGGTCTTTACAGGCCAGGGCTATGGCTACACCTTC.

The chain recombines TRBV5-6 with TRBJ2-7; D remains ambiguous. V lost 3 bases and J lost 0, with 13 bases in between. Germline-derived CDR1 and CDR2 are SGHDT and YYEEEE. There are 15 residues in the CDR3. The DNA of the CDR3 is TGTGCCAGCAGCTCGGACCTCGACCGCTCCTACGAGCAGTACTTC. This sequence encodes CASSSDLDRSYEQYF.

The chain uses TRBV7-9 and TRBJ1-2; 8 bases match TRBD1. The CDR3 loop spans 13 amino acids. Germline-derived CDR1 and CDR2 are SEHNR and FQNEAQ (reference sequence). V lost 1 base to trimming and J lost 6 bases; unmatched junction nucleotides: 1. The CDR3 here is CASSLGTGNGYTF. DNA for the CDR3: TGTGCCAGCAGCTTAGGGACAGGGAATGGCTACACCTTC.

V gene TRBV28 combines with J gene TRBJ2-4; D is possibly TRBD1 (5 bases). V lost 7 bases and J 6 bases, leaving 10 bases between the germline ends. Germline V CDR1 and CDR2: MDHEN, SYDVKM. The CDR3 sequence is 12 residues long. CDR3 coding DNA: TGTGCCAGCATGACAGCACCAAACATTCAGTACTTC. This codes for CASMTAPNIQYF.

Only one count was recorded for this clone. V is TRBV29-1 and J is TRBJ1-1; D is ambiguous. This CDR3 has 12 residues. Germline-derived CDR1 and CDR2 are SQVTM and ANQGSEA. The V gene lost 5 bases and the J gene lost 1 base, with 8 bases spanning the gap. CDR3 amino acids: CSVLSRNTEAFF. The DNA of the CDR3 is TGCAGCGTTCTCAGCCGGAACACTGAAGCTTTCTTT.

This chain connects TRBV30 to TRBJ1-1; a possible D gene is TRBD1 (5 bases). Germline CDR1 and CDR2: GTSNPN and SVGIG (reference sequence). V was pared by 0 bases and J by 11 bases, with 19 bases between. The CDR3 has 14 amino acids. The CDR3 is CAWSVLRGRSVAFF. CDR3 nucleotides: TGTGCCTGGAGTGTACTAAGGGGAAGGAGTGTTGCTTTCTTT.